This T cell receptor beta chain was recorded in a study of beta chain features in type 1 diabetes. General study points: Naive, central memory and Treg TCRB repertoires appeared more alike in patients than in healthy donors. The influence of HLA type on TCRB rearrangement stayed undetermined. Shortening that was moderate but significant affected the TCRB CDR3s of Type 1 diabetes patients in all four CD4+ subsets.

This CDR3 has 15 amino acids. V lost 7 bases to trimming and J lost 4 bases; unmatched junction nucleotides: 7. Germline CDR1 is LNHDA and CDR2 is SQIVND (reference sequence). This clone turned up a few times. Its antigen remains unknown. Expressed TCRB transcripts got sequenced, as all isolated RNA was reverse transcribed. Naive, central memory and regulatory T cell samples produced a mean of approximately 3.5 million reads. TCRdb's table, derived via immunoSEQ multiplex PCR, lists solely in-frame clones and lacks some. The sample yields 360,000 or so clones, around a fifth seen once. This chain links TRBV19 with TRBJ2-3; 11 bases are a match to TRBD2. Sequenced sample: naive CD4+ T cells from blood. The origin of this receptor is a woman under 30 in good health. CDR3 bases: TGTGCCAGTAACGTGACTAGCGGGGTCGCAGATACGCAGTATTTT. Translated: CASNVTSGVADTQYF.